The clone carrying this TCR beta chain was recorded many times. Its antigen remains unidentified. This record comes from a study of T-cell memory formation after mild COVID-19. Study-level points and caveats: Contracting clones, day 15 to 85, had balanced CD4/CD8, and later expanders favored CD4+. Some clones that responded turned up in pre-infection memory, which suggests that cross-reactive memory joined in. Contracting CD4+ clones lay largely in CM and EM, with CD8+ ones residing in EMRA.

TCRdb ran MiXCR on the 5' RACE reads and lists one entry per CDR3 protein. The table records some 250,000 distinct CDR3 sequences, under 20% of them present only once. The germline V and J ends were trimmed by 1 base and 3 bases, with 16 bases remaining between them. Germline CDR1 and CDR2: SGHRS and YFSETQ. This CDR3 is 16 amino acids long. The TCR comes from a man aged 18 to 35 who had mild COVID-19 (a few samples of this study predate the infection). Cell type and time point are not known. Input material: PBMCs or a T cell subset sorted from them (not recorded which). The chain recombines TRBV5-1 with TRBJ2-5; D is uncertain. CDR3 DNA: TGCGCCAGCAGCTTGCTGCCCCTTGGGCAGAAAGAGACCCAGTACTTC. Its protein product is CASSLLPLGQKETQYF.